This T cell receptor (beta chain) was obtained from a study of cytomegalovirus exposure and HLA in healthy donors. Study-wide results and limits: There were some public TCRs occurring in many donors, but most TCR sequences were rare. The study labeled 150 or so TCR beta chains cytomegalovirus-associated. A later analysis found first-cohort TCR clusters tended to co-occur in the 130 or so validation repertoires.

Data came from immunoSEQ multiplex PCR; TCRdb stores just in-frame clones and leaves some out. The data contain under 250,000 clones, roughly three quarters of them seen just once; the ten biggest clones take up 0.95% to 1.5%. Separation from the roughly 700-subject first cohort characterized the roughly 120-subject validation cohort, to which the donors belonged. As regards this clone: Its target is not known.

After removal of 0 bases from V and 4 bases from J, the junction contained 12 bases not matched to a gene. The CDR3 totals 16 residues. Germline CDR1 is GTSNPN and CDR2 is SVGIG (reference sequence). Input material: PBMCs. The clonotype was recovered from a woman aged 25 to 39 in good health and CMV-seronegative. The chain is built from TRBV30 and TRBJ2-7, with 7 bases aligning to TRBD2. The DNA of the CDR3 is TGTGCCTGGAGTGTACGTGCTGGACTAGTGGGTTACGAGCAGTACTTC. It codes for CAWSVRAGLVGYEQYF.